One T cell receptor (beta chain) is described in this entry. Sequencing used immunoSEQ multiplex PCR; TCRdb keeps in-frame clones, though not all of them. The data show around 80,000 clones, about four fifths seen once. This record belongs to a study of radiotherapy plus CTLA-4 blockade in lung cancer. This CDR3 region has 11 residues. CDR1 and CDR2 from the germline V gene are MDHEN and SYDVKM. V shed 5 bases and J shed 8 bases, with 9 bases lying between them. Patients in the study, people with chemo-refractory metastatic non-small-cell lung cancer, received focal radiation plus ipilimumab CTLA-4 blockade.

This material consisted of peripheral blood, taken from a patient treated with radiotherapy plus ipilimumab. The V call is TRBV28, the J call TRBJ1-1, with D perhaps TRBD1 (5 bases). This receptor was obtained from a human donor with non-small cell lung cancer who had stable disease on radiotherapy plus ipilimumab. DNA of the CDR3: TGTGCCAGCAGTAGGACACGCGAAGCTTTCTTT. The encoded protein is CASSRTREAFF.